The clone carrying this T cell receptor beta chain has more than one count but fewer than ten. The antigen remains undetermined. The CDR3 covers 13 residues. V dropped 6 bases and J dropped 12 bases, with 18 bases sitting between them. The library was made from cDNA and included unique molecular identifiers. Around 500,000 cDNA molecules came from around 0.96 to 9.9 million T cells. TCRdb processed the PCR reads anew with MiXCR; each CDR3 protein has one entry. The repertoire has about 680,000 distinct CDR3 sequences, over 45% of them found once; the top ten carry approximately 11%. These data are taken from a study of post-analysis software for immune sequencing data. About the research overall: Relapsing-remitting, secondary progressive and progressive-relapsing multiple sclerosis courses were included.

Study-wide findings and caveats: Patients had higher frequencies than controls of roughly five TRBV segments, including TRBV5-6, TRBV5-1 and TRBV20-1. Pronounced co-clustering by F measure was evident among identically batched samples. There was significantly lower normalized Chao1 diversity in multiple sclerosis patients than in controls.

This clonotype was sampled from a girl aged 2-10 years with multiple sclerosis. Source material: blood. This rearrangement joins TRBV12-3 or TRBV12-4 to TRBJ2-4; D may be TRBD1 or TRBD2 (5 bases each). DNA of the CDR3: TGTGCCAGCAGCCAAAAGATCCCCGGGGCTCAGTACTTC. It yields the protein CASSQKIPGAQYF.